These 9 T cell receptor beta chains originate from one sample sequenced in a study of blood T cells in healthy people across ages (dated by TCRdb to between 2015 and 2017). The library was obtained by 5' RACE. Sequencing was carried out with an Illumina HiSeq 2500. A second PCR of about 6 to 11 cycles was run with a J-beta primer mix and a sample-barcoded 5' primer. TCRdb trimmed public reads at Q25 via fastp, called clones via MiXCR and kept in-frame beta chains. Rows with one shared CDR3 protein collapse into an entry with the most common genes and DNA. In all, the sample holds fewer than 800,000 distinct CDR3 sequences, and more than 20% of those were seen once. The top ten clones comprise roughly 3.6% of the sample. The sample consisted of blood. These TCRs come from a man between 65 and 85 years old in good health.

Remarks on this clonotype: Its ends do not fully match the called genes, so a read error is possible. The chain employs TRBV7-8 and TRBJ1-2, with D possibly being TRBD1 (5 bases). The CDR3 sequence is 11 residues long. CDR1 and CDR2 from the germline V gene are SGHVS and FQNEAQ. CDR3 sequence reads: CASSSGTEFHF. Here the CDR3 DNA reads TGTGCCAGCAGCTCCGGGACCGAGTTTCATTTC.

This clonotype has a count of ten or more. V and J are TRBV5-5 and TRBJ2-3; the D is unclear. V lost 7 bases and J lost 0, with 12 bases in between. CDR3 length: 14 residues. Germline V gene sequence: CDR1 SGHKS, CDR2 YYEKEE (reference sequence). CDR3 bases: TGTGCCAGCGCCGGTCGTACCAGCACAGATACGCAGTATTTT. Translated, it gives CASAGRTSTDTQYF.

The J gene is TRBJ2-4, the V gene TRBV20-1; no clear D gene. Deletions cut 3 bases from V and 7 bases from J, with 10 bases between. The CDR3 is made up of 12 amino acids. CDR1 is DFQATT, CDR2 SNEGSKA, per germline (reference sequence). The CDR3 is CSASPPGNIQYF. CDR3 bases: TGCAGTGCTAGCCCGCCTGGGAACATTCAGTACTTC.

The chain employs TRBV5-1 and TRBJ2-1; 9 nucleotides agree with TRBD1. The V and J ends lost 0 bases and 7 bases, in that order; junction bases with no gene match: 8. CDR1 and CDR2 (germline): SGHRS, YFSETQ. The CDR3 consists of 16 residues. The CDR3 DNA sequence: TGCGCCAGCAGCTTGGGTTCCGGGACAGGGAATAATGAGCAGTTCTTC. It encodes CASSLGSGTGNNEQFF.

The CDR3 spells CASSPARGSTEAFF. The CDR3 DNA sequence: TGTGCCAGCAGCCCGGCCAGGGGGAGCACTGAAGCTTTCTTT. The genes are TRBV6-1 and TRBJ1-1; TRBD1 agrees at 7 bases. Germline CDR1 and CDR2: MNHNS and SASEGT. Trimming took 6 bases from V and 4 from J; bases not matched to a gene: 8. This CDR3 spans 14 amino acids.

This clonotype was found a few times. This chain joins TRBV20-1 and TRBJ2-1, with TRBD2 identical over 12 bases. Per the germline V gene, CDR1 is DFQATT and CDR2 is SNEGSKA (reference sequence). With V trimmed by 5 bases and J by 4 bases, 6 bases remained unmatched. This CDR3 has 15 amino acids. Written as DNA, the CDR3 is TGCAGTGCTCAGTCTAGCGGGAGGGGATACAATGAGCAGTTCTTC. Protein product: CSAQSSGRGYNEQFF.

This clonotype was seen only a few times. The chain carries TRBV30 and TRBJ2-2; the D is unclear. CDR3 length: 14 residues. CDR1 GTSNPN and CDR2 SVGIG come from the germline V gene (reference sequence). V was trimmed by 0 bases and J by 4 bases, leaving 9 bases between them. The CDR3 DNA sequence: TGTGCCTGGAGTGTGAAGGGTCGCACCGGGGAGCTGTTTTTT. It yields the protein CAWSVKGRTGELFF.

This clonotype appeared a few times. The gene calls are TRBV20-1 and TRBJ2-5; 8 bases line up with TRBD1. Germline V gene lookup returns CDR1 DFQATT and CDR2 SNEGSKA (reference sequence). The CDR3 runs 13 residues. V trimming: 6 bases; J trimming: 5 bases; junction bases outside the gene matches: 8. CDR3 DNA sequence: TGCAGTGCCCGGACAGGGAATTTCGAGACCCAGTACTTC. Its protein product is CSARTGNFETQYF.

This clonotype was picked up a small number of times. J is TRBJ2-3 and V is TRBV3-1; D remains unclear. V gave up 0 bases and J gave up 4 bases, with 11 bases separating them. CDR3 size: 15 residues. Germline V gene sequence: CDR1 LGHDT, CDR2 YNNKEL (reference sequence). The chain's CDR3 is CASSQDLAVPDTQYF. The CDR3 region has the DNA TGTGCCAGCAGCCAAGATTTGGCAGTCCCAGATACGCAGTATTTT.